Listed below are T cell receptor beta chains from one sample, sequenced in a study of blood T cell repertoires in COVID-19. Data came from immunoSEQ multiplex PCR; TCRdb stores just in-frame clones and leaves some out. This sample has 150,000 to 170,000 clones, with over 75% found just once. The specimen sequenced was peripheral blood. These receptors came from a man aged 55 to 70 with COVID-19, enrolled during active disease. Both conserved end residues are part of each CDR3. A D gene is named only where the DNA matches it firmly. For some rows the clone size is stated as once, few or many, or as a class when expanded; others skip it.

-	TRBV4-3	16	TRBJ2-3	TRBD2	TGCGCCAGCAGCCGTGGCGGGGGGGAGAGCACAGATACGCAGTATTTT	CASSRGGGESTDTQYF
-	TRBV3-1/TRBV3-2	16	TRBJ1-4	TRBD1	TGTGCCAGCAGCCAAGTTTCCGGGACAGGTAATGAAAAACTGTTTTTT	CASSQVSGTGNEKLFF
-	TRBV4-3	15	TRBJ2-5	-	TGCGCCAGCAGCCAAGATTACTTGGTACAAGAGACCCAGTACTTC	CASSQDYLVQETQYF
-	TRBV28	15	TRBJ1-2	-	TGTGCCAGCAGTCGTCCCGAACAGGGATTCGGTGGCTACACCTTC	CASSRPEQGFGGYTF
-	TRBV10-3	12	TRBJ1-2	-	TGTGCCATCAGCCCCGGGACTTATGGCTACACCTTC	CAISPGTYGYTF
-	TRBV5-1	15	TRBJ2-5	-	TGCGCCAGCAGCTTGGCTCGACAGGCGCAAGAGACCCAGTACTTC	CASSLARQAQETQYF
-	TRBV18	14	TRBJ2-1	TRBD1	TGTGCCAGCTCACCCCAACGACAGGGGAGTGAGCAGTTCTTC	CASSPQRQGSEQFF
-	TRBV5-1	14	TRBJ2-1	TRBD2	TGCGCCAGCAGCTTGGTAGCGGGAGGGTATGAGCAGTTCTTC	CASSLVAGGYEQFF
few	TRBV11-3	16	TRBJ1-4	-	TGTGCCAGCAGCTTAGGTCAGGGCCCGGGCCCGCGGAAACTGTTTTTT	CASSLGQGPGPRKLFF
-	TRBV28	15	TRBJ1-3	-	TGTGCCAGCAGTTTATCCCCCTTGGGCCTAAACACCATATATTTT	CASSLSPLGLNTIYF
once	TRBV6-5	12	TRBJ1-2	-	TGTGCCAGCAGAGAGGGCGCCGGTGGCTACACCTTC	CASREGAGGYTF
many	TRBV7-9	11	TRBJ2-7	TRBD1	TGTGCCAGCAGCCCAACAGGGGACCTGTACTTC	CASSPTGDLYF
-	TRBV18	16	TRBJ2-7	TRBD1	TGTGCCAGCTCACCCAAAGACAGGGGGGACTCCTACGAGCAGTACTTC	CASSPKDRGDSYEQYF
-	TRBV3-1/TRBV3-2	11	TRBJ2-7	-	TGTGCCAGCAGCCAGGGCACCGAGCAGTACTTC	CASSQGTEQYF
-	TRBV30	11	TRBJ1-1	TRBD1	TGTGCAAGGGGGCTAAACACTGAAGCTTTCTTT	CARGLNTEAFF
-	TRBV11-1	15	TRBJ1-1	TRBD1	TGTGCCAGCAGCCATAGGGACAGGGGGAGGACTGAAGCTTTCTTT	CASSHRDRGRTEAFF
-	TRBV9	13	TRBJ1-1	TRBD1	TGTGCCAGCAGCGTCACAGGGGTCACTGAAGCTTTCTTT	CASSVTGVTEAFF
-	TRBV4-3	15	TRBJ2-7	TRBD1	TGCGCCAGCAGCCAAGTGGGGACAGACTTCGGCGAGCAGTACTTC	CASSQVGTDFGEQYF
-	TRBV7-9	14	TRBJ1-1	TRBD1	TGTGCCAGCAGCTTCACAGGGGAGAGGACTGAAGCTTTCTTT	CASSFTGERTEAFF
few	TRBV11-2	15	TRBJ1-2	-	TGTGCCAGCAGCCTCCCCGGGCGGGGGTATAGTGGCTACACCTTC	CASSLPGRGYSGYTF
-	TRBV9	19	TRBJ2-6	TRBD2	TGTGCCAGCAGCGAGAATCGACTAGCGGGGACACCTGGGGCCAACGTCCTGACTTTC	CASSENRLAGTPGANVLTF
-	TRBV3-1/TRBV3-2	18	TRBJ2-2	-	TGTGCCAGCAGCCAAGTCCTGAGGGGCGGGGTCAAGTCGCGGGAGCTGTTTTTT	CASSQVLRGGVKSRELFF
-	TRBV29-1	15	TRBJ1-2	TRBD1	TGCAGCGTTAGTATCGGGACAGGGGTCAACTATGGCTACACCTTC	CSVSIGTGVNYGYTF
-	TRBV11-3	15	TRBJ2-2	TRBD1	TGTGCCAGCAGCCCAGCCCGGACAGGGGCCGGGGAGCTGTTTTTT	CASSPARTGAGELFF
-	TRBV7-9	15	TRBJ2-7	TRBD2	TGTGCCAGCGGGCCGGGACTAGCGGGATCCTACGAGCAGTACTTC	CASGPGLAGSYEQYF
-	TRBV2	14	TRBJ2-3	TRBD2	TGTGCCAGCAGTCCCCCTCCGCGGGGGGAGACGCAGTATTTT	CASSPPPRGETQYF
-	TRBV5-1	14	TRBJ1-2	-	TGCGCCAGCAGCTTGGAGGGGGAGGGCTATGGCTACACCTTC	CASSLEGEGYGYTF
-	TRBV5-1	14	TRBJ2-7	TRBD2	TGCGCCAGCAGCCCTACTAGCGGGGCCTACGAGCAGTACTTC	CASSPTSGAYEQYF
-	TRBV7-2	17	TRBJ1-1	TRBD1	TGTGCCAGCAGCCGGACAGGGGGGACCGCGATGAACACTGAAGCTTTCTTT	CASSRTGGTAMNTEAFF
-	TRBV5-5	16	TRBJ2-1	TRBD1	TGTGCCAGCAGCACTGGGGGGACAGGAGCTTACAATGAGCAGTTCTTC	CASSTGGTGAYNEQFF
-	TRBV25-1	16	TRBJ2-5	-	TGTGCCAGCAGTCATTGGGCAGCGGAGTTCCAAGAGACCCAGTACTTC	CASSHWAAEFQETQYF
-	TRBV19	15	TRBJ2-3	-	TGTGCCAGTAGTCTCCCGACAGGTTACAGGGATACGCAGTATTTT	CASSLPTGYRDTQYF
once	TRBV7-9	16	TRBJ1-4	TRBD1	TGTGCCAGCACCAGGACAGGACAGTCAACTAATGAAAAACTGTTTTTT	CASTRTGQSTNEKLFF
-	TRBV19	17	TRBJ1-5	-	TGTGCCAGTAGTATAGTCTTCGCAGGGTTTAGCAATCAGCCCCAGCATTTT	CASSIVFAGFSNQPQHF
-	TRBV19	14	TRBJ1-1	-	TGTGCCAGTAGTATAGCGCGGGGGAACACTGAAGCTTTCTTT	CASSIARGNTEAFF
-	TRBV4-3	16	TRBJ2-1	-	TGCGCCAGCAGCCAAGATCTGGGACTCAGGTCAAATGAGCAGTTCTTC	CASSQDLGLRSNEQFF
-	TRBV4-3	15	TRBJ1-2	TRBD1	TGCGCCAGCAGCCAAGATGTCGGGGGACAGCCCAGACGCACCTTC	CASSQDVGGQPRRTF
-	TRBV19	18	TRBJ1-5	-	TGTGCCAGTAGTATCGGAGTCACGGACTCCAGAGCGTATCAGCCCCAGCATTTT	CASSIGVTDSRAYQPQHF
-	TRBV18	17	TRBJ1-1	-	TGTGCCAGCTCACAGTCCATGGGCGGGATCTCTGGCACTGAAGCTTTCTTT	CASSQSMGGISGTEAFF
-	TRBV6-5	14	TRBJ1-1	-	TGTGCCAGCAGTTACTCTAGACAGACCCCTGAAGCTTTCTTT	CASSYSRQTPEAFF
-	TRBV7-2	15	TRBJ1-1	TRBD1	TGTGCCAGCAGCTTAGGACAGACAGGGAATACTGAAGCTTTCTTT	CASSLGQTGNTEAFF